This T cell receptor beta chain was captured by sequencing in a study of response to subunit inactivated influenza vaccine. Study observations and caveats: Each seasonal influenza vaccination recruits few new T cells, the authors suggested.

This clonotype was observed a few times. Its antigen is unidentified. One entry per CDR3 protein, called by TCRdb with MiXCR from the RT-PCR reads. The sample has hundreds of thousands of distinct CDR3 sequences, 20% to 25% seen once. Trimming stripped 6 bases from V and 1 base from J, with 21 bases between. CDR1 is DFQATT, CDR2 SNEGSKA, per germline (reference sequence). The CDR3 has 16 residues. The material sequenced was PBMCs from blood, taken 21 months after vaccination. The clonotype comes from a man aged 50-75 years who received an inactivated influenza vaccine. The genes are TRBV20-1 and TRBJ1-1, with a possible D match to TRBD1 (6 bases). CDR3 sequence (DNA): TGCAGTGCCAGCCTTCTACCGGGACACCAGAACACTGAAGCTTTCTTT. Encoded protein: CSASLLPGHQNTEAFF.